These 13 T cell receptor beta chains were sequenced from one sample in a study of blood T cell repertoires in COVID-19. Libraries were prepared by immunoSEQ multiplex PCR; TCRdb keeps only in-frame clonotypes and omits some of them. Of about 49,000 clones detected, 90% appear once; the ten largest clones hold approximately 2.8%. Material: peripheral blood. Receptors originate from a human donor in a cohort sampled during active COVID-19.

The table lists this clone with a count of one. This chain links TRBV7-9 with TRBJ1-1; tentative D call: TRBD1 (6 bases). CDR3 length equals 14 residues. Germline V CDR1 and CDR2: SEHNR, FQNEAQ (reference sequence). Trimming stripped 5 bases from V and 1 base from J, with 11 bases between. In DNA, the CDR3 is TGTGCCAGCAGCCCAATACAGGGGAACACTGAAGCTTTCTTT. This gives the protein CASSPIQGNTEAFF.

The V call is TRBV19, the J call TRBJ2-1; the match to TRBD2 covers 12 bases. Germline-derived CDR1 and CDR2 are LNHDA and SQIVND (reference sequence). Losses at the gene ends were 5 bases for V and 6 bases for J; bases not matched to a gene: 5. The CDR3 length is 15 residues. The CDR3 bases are TGTGCCAGTAGTTTGACTAGCGGGAGAACCAATGAGCAGTTCTTC. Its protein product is CASSLTSGRTNEQFF.

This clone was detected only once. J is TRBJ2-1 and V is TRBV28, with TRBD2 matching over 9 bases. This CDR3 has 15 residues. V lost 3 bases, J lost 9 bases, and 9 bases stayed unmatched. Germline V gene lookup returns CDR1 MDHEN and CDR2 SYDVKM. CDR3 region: CASSFSGGTSFEQFF. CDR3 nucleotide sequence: TGTGCCAGCAGTTTCTCCGGAGGGACTAGCTTTGAGCAGTTCTTC.

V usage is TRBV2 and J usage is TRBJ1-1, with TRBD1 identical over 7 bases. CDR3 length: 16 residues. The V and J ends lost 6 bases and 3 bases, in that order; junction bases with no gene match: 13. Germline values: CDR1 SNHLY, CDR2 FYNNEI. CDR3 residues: CASRNRGAKADTEAFF. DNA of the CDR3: TGTGCCAGCAGGAACAGGGGAGCCAAGGCGGACACTGAAGCTTTCTTT.

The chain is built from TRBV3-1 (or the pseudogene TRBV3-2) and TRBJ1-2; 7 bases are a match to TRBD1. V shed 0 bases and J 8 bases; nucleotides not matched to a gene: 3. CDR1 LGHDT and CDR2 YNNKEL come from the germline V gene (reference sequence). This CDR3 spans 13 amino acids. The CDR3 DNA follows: TGTGCCAGCAGCCAAGAAGGGGGCGCGGGCTACACCTTC. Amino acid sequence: CASSQEGGAGYTF.

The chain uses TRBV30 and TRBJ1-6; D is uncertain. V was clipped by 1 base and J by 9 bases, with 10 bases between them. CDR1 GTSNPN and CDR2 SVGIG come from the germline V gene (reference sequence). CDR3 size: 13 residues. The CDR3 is CAWSERVGSPLHF. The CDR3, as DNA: TGTGCCTGGAGTGAGAGGGTGGGTTCACCCCTCCACTTT.

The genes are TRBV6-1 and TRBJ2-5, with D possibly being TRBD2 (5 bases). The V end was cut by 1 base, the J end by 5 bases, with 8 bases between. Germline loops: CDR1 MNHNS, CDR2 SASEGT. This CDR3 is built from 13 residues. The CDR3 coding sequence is TGTGCCAGCAGTGAAGGGGAGTGGGAGACCCAGTACTTC. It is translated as CASSEGEWETQYF.

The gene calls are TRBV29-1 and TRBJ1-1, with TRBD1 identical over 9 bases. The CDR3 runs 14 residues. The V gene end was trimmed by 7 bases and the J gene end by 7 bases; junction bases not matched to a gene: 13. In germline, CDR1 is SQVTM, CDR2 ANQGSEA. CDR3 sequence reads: CSAGGGQGFGEAFF. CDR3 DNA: TGCAGCGCCGGGGGGGGACAGGGTTTTGGTGAAGCTTTCTTT.

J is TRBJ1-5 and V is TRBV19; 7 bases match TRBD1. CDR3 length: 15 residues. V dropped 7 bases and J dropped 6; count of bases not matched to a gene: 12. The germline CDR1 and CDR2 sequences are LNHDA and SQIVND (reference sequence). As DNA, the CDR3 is TGTGCCAGTACTGAGGGGGCGCCCGCGATTCAGCCCCAGCATTTT. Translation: CASTEGAPAIQPQHF.

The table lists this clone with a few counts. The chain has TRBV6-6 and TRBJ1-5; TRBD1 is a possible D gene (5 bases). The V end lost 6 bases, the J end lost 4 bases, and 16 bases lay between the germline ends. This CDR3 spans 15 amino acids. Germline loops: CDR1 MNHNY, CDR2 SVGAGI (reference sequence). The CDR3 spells CASSRLGAGNQPQHF. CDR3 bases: TGTGCCAGCAGCCGTCTCGGGGCGGGGAATCAGCCCCAGCATTTT.

The CDR3: CASSIWGPRGPPEETQYF. The DNA of the CDR3 is TGCGCCAGCAGCATATGGGGCCCCCGCGGACCCCCCGAAGAGACCCAGTACTTC. This chain connects TRBV5-1 to TRBJ2-5; D possibly corresponds to TRBD1 (5 bases). CDR1 SGHRS and CDR2 YFSETQ come from the germline V gene. The CDR3 is 18 amino acids. Trimming took off 4 bases at V and 3 bases at J, with 25 bases between the two ends.

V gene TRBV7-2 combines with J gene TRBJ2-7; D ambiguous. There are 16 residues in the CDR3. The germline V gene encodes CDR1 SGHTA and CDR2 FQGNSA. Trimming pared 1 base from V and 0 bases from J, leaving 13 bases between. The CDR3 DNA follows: TGTGCCAGCAGCTTAGGAGTAGCTTCTGTCTCCTACGAGCAGTACGTC. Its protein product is CASSLGVASVSYEQYV.

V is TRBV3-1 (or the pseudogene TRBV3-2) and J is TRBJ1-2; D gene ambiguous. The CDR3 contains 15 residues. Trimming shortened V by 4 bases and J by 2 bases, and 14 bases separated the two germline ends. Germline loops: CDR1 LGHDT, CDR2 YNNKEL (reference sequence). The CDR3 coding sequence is TGTGCCAGCAGCCCCGGGGAGCTGGGAAACTATGGCTACACCTTC. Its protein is CASSPGELGNYGYTF.